The rows below give T cell receptor beta chains drawn from one sample of a study of T cells in Graves' hyperthyroidism and ophthalmopathy. From the multiplex PCR reads, TCRdb called clonotypes with MiXCR, one entry per CDR3 protein. The table shows some 370,000 distinct CDR3 sequences, with about a sixth occurring only once. Sample: blood. The source is a woman aged 30 to 39 with Graves' hyperthyroidism that later progressed to Graves' ophthalmopathy. CDR3s include the opening cysteine and the closing phenylalanine or tryptophan. The D gene is left open where the match is weak. Only part of the rows carry a size: once, few, many, or a class if the clone is expanded.

cdr3_aa | cdr3_nt | clone_size | j_call | d_call | v_call
CASSLPGLAGGPDSNEQFF | TGCGCCAGCAGCTTACCGGGACTAGCGGGAGGGCCAGATTCCAATGAGCAGTTCTTC | - | TRBJ2-1 | TRBD2 | TRBV5-1
CASSQRDFNTDTQYF | TGTGCCAGCAGCCAACGGGACTTCAACACAGATACGCAGTATTTT | - | TRBJ2-3 | - | TRBV4-2
CASSDRGVSDTQYF | TGTGCCAGCAGTGACAGGGGAGTGTCAGATACGCAGTATTTT | many | TRBJ2-3 | TRBD1 | TRBV28
CASSYRGYGYTF | TGTGCCAGCAGTTATAGGGGCTATGGCTACACCTTC | - | TRBJ1-2 | - | TRBV28
CSARLRTGGKNIQYF | TGCAGTGCTAGGTTGAGAACAGGGGGCAAAAACATTCAGTACTTC | few | TRBJ2-4 | TRBD1 | TRBV20-1
CASRETSGYYNEQFF | TGTGCCAGCAGAGAAACTAGCGGTTATTACAATGAGCAGTTCTTC | many | TRBJ2-1 | TRBD2 | TRBV2
CASSQAWDRREAFF | TGCGCCAGCAGTCAAGCGTGGGACAGGCGTGAAGCTTTCTTT | many | TRBJ1-1 | TRBD1 | TRBV5-1
CASRSGQGAGEQYF | TGTGCCAGCAGATCGGGACAGGGGGCCGGCGAGCAGTACTTC | many | TRBJ2-7 | TRBD1 | TRBV7-2
CATSNLRSGSTDTQYF | TGTGCCACCAGCAACCTAAGGTCCGGGAGCACAGATACGCAGTATTTT | many | TRBJ2-3 | - | TRBV15
CASSLKGVSNTGELFF | TGTGCCAGCAGTTTAAAGGGGGTATCGAACACCGGGGAGCTGTTTTTT | many | TRBJ2-2 | - | TRBV28
CASSQEVGSPYEQYF | TGTGCCAGCAGCCAAGAGGTGGGATCCCCCTACGAGCAGTACTTC | few | TRBJ2-7 | - | TRBV4-2
CASSYHQGAYEQYF | TGTGCCAGCAGTTACCATCAGGGGGCCTACGAGCAGTACTTC | - | TRBJ2-7 | TRBD1 | TRBV6-6
CASSYSEEAFF | TGTGCCAGCAGTTACTCCGAGGAAGCTTTCTTT | many | TRBJ1-1 | - | TRBV6-5
CASSQVEVAPLHF | TGCGCCAGCAGCCAAGTGGAGGTGGCACCCCTCCACTTT | few | TRBJ1-6 | - | TRBV4-1
CASRGLAGGNEQFF | TGTGCCAGCAGAGGACTAGCGGGGGGGAATGAGCAGTTCTTC | many | TRBJ2-1 | TRBD2 | TRBV12-3/TRBV12-4
CASSQKDRGHGSHQPQHF | TGCGCCAGCAGCCAAAAAGACAGGGGGCATGGATCACATCAGCCCCAGCATTTT | - | TRBJ1-5 | TRBD1 | TRBV5-1
CASSVAGWTGELFF | TGTGCCAGCAGCGTCGCAGGATGGACCGGGGAGCTGTTTTTT | few | TRBJ2-2 | - | TRBV5-6
CASSKGNYNEQFF | TGTGCCAGTAGTAAGGGAAACTACAATGAGCAGTTCTTC | few | TRBJ2-1 | - | TRBV19
CASSEAGYSHGNTIYF | TGCGCCAGCAGTGAGGCTGGCTACTCGCATGGAAACACCATATATTTT | - | TRBJ1-3 | - | TRBV10-2
CSVVGTWMRPNTEAFF | TGCAGCGTTGTAGGAACATGGATGCGCCCGAACACTGAAGCTTTCTTT | many | TRBJ1-1 | - | TRBV29-1
CASSYSNGDSYEQYF | TGTGCCAGCAGTTACTCGAATGGGGACTCCTACGAGCAGTACTTC | - | TRBJ2-7 | - | TRBV6-2/TRBV6-3
CASSFGQGANYGYTF | TGTGCCAGCAGTTTCGGACAGGGGGCGAACTATGGCTACACCTTC | many | TRBJ1-2 | TRBD1 | TRBV12-3/TRBV12-4
CAISGTQSYEQYF | TGTGCCATCAGTGGGACGCAGTCCTACGAGCAGTACTTC | - | TRBJ2-7 | - | TRBV10-3
CASSENTYNSPLHF | TGTGCCAGCAGTGAAAATACCTATAATTCACCCCTCCACTTT | many | TRBJ1-6 | - | TRBV2
CATSRSHRDNEGYGYTF | TGTGCCACCAGCAGATCCCACCGGGACAACGAGGGCTATGGCTACACCTTC | few | TRBJ1-2 | - | TRBV15
CASSQKLAGSNTGELFF | TGTGCCAGCAGCCAAAAACTAGCGGGAAGTAACACCGGGGAGCTGTTTTTT | many | TRBJ2-2 | TRBD2 | TRBV3-1
CSVGVLDEQFF | TGCAGCGTTGGGGTGTTAGATGAGCAGTTCTTC | - | TRBJ2-1 | - | TRBV29-1
CASSHGADEQFF | TGTGCCAGCAGCCACGGGGCTGATGAGCAGTTCTTC | many | TRBJ2-1 | - | TRBV3-1
CAWSHRPGDSSYEQYF | TGTGCCTGGAGTCATCGGCCAGGGGATTCCTCCTACGAGCAGTACTTC | few | TRBJ2-7 | - | TRBV30
CASSPTSAGVSYEQYF | TGTGCCAGCAGTCCAACTTCTGCGGGAGTTTCCTACGAGCAGTACTTC | many | TRBJ2-7 | TRBD2 | TRBV27
CASSLRQPTGELFF | TGTGCCAGCAGCTTACGGCAGCCCACCGGGGAGCTGTTTTTT | few | TRBJ2-2 | - | TRBV7-8
CASSLTGTDEKLFF | TGTGCCAGCTCCCTGACAGGGACGGATGAAAAACTGTTTTTT | - | TRBJ1-4 | TRBD1 | TRBV18
CASSIGGGLLGYTF | TGTGCCAGCAGCATAGGGGGGGGGCTGCTTGGCTACACCTTC | many | TRBJ1-2 | - | TRBV3-1
CASSTGIQETQYF | TGTGCCAGTAGTACAGGGATCCAAGAGACCCAGTACTTC | - | TRBJ2-5 | - | TRBV19
CSARAYRETYEQYF | TGCAGTGCTAGAGCTTACAGGGAGACCTACGAGCAGTACTTC | many | TRBJ2-7 | - | TRBV20-1
CASSWGTQTETFF | TGCGCCAGCAGCTGGGGGACACAGACTGAAACTTTCTTT | few | TRBJ1-1 | - | TRBV5-1
CASSQELRQPQHF | TGTGCCAGCAGCCAAGAATTGCGGCAGCCCCAGCATTTT | many | TRBJ1-5 | - | TRBV3-1
CASSEPEANSPLHF | TGTGCCAGCAGTGAACCCGAGGCTAATTCACCCCTCCACTTT | many | TRBJ1-6 | - | TRBV25-1
CASSLRLEAFF | TGTGCCAGCAGCTTACGACTTGAAGCTTTCTTT | - | TRBJ1-1 | - | TRBV11-3
CASSTGTVVTYEQYF | TGTGCCAGCTCAACCGGGACAGTGGTGACCTACGAGCAGTACTTC | few | TRBJ2-7 | TRBD1 | TRBV18
CSASALAGGETQYF | TGCAGTGCTAGTGCTCTAGCGGGGGGTGAGACCCAGTACTTC | - | TRBJ2-5 | TRBD2 | TRBV20-1
CATSGSAEQETQYF | TGTGCCACCAGTGGTTCGGCGGAGCAAGAGACCCAGTACTTC | many | TRBJ2-5 | - | TRBV24-1
CASSLGMIQGYYGYTF | TGTGCCAGCAGCCTGGGGATGATACAGGGGTACTATGGCTACACCTTC | - | TRBJ1-2 | TRBD1 | TRBV3-1
CSVEVDNEKLFF | TGCAGCGTTGAGGTAGATAATGAAAAACTGTTTTTT | many | TRBJ1-4 | - | TRBV29-1
CASSLISGESTDTQYF | TGTGCCAGCAGCTTAATTAGCGGGGAGAGCACAGATACGCAGTATTTT | many | TRBJ2-3 | TRBD2 | TRBV7-8
CATSDFRQGGETQYF | TGTGCCACCAGTGATTTTCGACAGGGTGGAGAGACCCAGTACTTC | many | TRBJ2-5 | TRBD1 | TRBV24-1
CASSLIPSGVRRELFF | TGTGCCAGCAGCTTAATCCCTAGCGGGGTCCGCCGGGAGCTGTTTTTT | few | TRBJ2-2 | TRBD2 | TRBV7-2
CASSTGASLTSNQPQHF | TGTGCCAGCAGTACAGGGGCCTCTCTTACAAGCAATCAGCCCCAGCATTTT | many | TRBJ1-5 | TRBD1 | TRBV28
CASSRTGSGANVLTF | TGTGCCAGCAGTCGGACAGGCTCTGGGGCCAACGTCCTGACTTTC | many | TRBJ2-6 | TRBD1 | TRBV6-1